The rows below give T cell receptor beta chains drawn from one sample of a study of cytomegalovirus exposure and HLA in healthy donors. The repertoire was sequenced with immunoSEQ multiplex PCR; TCRdb's copy has only in-frame clones and lacks some. The sample lists about 230,000 clones; roughly 78% were seen once. What was sequenced was PBMCs. These receptor sequences come from a boy younger than 18 in good health and CMV-seronegative. Both conserved end residues are part of each CDR3. Fields, in order: CDR3 length, V gene, J gene, D gene, clone size, CDR3 DNA, CDR3 protein. A D gene is named only where the DNA matches it firmly. Only some rows state a clone size, as once, few, many or a class for expanded clones.

16	TRBV19	TRBJ2-2	.	.	TGTGCCAGTAGTATTTTTGGACAGACGAACACCGGGGAGCTGTTTTTT	CASSIFGQTNTGELFF
19	TRBV7-6	TRBJ2-7	TRBD2	.	TGTGCCAGCAGCCACCCTGCCGGGACTAGCGGGAGGGCCAGTTACGAGCAGTACTTC	CASSHPAGTSGRASYEQYF
14	TRBV29-1	TRBJ2-3	TRBD2	few	TGCAGCGGACTAGCGGGAGGGCGCACAGATACGCAGTATTTT	CSGLAGGRTDTQYF
15	TRBV19	TRBJ2-1	.	few	TGTGCCAGTAGCCTCGGGCTAGCGCCTTACAATGAGCAGTTCTTC	CASSLGLAPYNEQFF
14	TRBV4-1	TRBJ2-7	.	.	TGCGCCAGCAGCCAAGGGAGAGGGTCCTACGAGCAGTACTTC	CASSQGRGSYEQYF
16	TRBV7-9	TRBJ1-2	TRBD1	.	TGTGCCAGCAGCTTAGGTATTGACAGGGGTTACTATGGCTACACCTTC	CASSLGIDRGYYGYTF
17	TRBV11-2	TRBJ2-5	TRBD2	.	TGTGCCAGCAGCTTACTGACTAGCGGGGGGCGTGGAAAGACCCAGTACTTC	CASSLLTSGGRGKTQYF
15	TRBV7-8	TRBJ2-7	TRBD1	.	TGTGCCAGCAGCCCACAGGGGGCGCTGAGGTACGAGCAGTACTTC	CASSPQGALRYEQYF
15	TRBV7-3	TRBJ2-3	.	.	TGTGCCAGCAGCTTAATGAGGGTGTCCGGAGATACGCAGTATTTT	CASSLMRVSGDTQYF
15	TRBV7-8	TRBJ1-2	TRBD1	few	TGTGCCAGCAGCTTAGCCGGCAGGGGGCCTCCGGGCTACACCTTC	CASSLAGRGPPGYTF
13	TRBV14	TRBJ1-1	.	.	TGTGCCAGCAGCCATCGACAGAACACTGAAGCTTTCTTT	CASSHRQNTEAFF
16	TRBV7-9	TRBJ2-3	.	.	TGTGCCAGCAGCTTATCCGGGACATATAGCACAGATACGCAGTATTTT	CASSLSGTYSTDTQYF
13	TRBV27	TRBJ2-7	TRBD2	.	TGTGCCAGCAGGTATAGCGGGACCTACGAGCAGTACTTC	CASRYSGTYEQYF
11	TRBV11-3	TRBJ2-7	.	.	TGTGCCAGCAGCCCAGCGACGGAGCAGTACTTC	CASSPATEQYF
15	TRBV11-3	TRBJ2-3	.	.	TGTGCCAGCAGCAAACGACAGAGTTCCACAGATACGCAGTATTTT	CASSKRQSSTDTQYF
14	TRBV7-2	TRBJ1-1	.	.	TGTGCCAGCAGCCGAGAGGCAGTAAACACTGAAGCTTTCTTT	CASSREAVNTEAFF
12	TRBV2	TRBJ1-1	.	.	TGTGCCAGCAGTGAGTCGAGAGATGAAGCTTTCTTT	CASSESRDEAFF
14	TRBV15	TRBJ1-1	.	.	TGTGCCACCAGCAGAGCTCGGTCGAACACTGAAGCTTTCTTT	CATSRARSNTEAFF
13	TRBV5-1	TRBJ1-2	.	.	TGCGCCAGCACGGGAGCCCCCAGCTATGGCTACACCTTC	CASTGAPSYGYTF
14	TRBV19	TRBJ2-2	.	.	TGTGCCAGTAGTACCGCTAGAAACACCGGGGAGCTGTTTTTT	CASSTARNTGELFF
13	TRBV6-1	TRBJ1-4	.	.	TGTGCCAGCAGCAGAGAGGAGAATGAAAAACTGTTTTTT	CASSREENEKLFF
17	TRBV15	TRBJ2-7	TRBD1	.	TGTGCCACCAGCAGAGCTTTATGGGCAGGGGGCGCCCACGAGCAGTACTTC	CATSRALWAGGAHEQYF
13	TRBV4-2	TRBJ1-1	.	few	TGTGCCAGCAGCCAAGCCCTAGGAGGAGTCGCTTTCTTT	CASSQALGGVAFF